This T cell receptor beta chain was sequenced in a study of T cells after yellow fever vaccination. Overall study context: Fractions with few cells were prepared using SMART-Seq v4 Ultra Low Input.

This clonotype was observed a few times. Its antigen is not identified. V shed 4 bases, J shed 6 bases, and the junction held 9 bases outside the gene matches. Germline V gene sequence: CDR1 SGDLS, CDR2 YYNGEE. This CDR3 contains 14 residues. Study observations and caveats: Booster sampling recovered most clones from primary vaccination (under 97% CD4, roughly 88% CD8). FACS-sorted repertoires could contain abundant clonotypes contaminating from the bulk population. A small proportion of clonotypes was detected in both the CD4 and CD8 compartments.

Using its own MiXCR run on the 5' RACE reads, TCRdb lists one record per CDR3 protein. The repertoire consists of about 430,000 distinct CDR3 sequences, with 15% to 20% occurring once and the leading ten covering 18%. Sequenced material: PBMCs, taken before the yellow fever booster vaccination. This TCR came from a man between 18 and 29 years old who received the YFV17D yellow fever vaccine. The chain links TRBV9 to TRBJ1-1, with TRBD1 matching over 7 bases. Here the CDR3 reads CASSTRGRGPEAFF. For the CDR3, the DNA is TGTGCCAGCAGCACGAGGGGTAGGGGGCCTGAAGCTTTCTTT.